This TCR beta chain was obtained from a study of T cell changes during pregnancy in multiple sclerosis. This CDR3 has 17 residues. Unmatched junction bases numbered 3, after V lost 0 bases and J lost 0 bases. CDR1 LNHNV and CDR2 YYDKDF come from the germline V gene (reference sequence). TCRdb's table, derived via immunoSEQ multiplex PCR, lists solely in-frame clones and lacks some. The data hold 65,000 to 80,000 clones, with roughly 92% observed a single time. V gene TRBV15 combines with J gene TRBJ2-5, with 11 nucleotides matching TRBD2. The sequence was obtained from a female donor with multiple sclerosis, enrolled in a pregnancy study. The sequences come from CD4+ T cells from peripheral blood mononuclear cells, collected before pregnancy. The CDR3 loop is CATSRDGLAGDQETQYF. The CDR3 nucleotides are TGTGCCACCAGCAGAGATGGACTAGCGGGCGACCAAGAGACCCAGTACTTC.